This TCR beta chain was captured in a study of blood T cell repertoires in COVID-19 (dated by TCRdb to between 2020 and 2021). With regard to the full study: Samples from collaborators originated in the United States, Italy and Spain and spanned both the acute and convalescent phases of COVID-19. The material from the prospective study consisted of cDNA or gDNA derived from T cells, B-cell-depleted T cells, or PBMCs. The dataset comprised deeply sampled blood TCRbeta repertoires from subjects exposed to, actively infected with, or recovered from COVID-19. A freely available public database, intended as a resource for researchers studying the immune response to SARS-CoV-2, is where the repertoires were released. The samples were drawn from the first 160 participants of the ongoing ImmuneRACE study and from under 1,500 subjects provided by 6 global collaborators. Sample metadata almost always included a de-identified subject ID, COVID-19 status, age in years and sex. HLA class I and class II types, where available, came from metadata supplied by the sample provider rather than from assay-based typing.

On the study overall, not on this receptor specifically: The quantity of clinical and demographic metadata differed by source and by participant and was supplied without curation.

Participants in the prospective study were aged 18 to 89 years, lived in some 24 United States geographic areas, and enrolled through a virtual design. To assign participants to cohorts, the prospective study relied on clinical history that participants themselves reported in a screening survey and a study questionnaire. ImmuneRACE Cohort 3 recovered participants were defined by two consecutive negative NP/OP PCR tests, healthcare professional clearance, or symptom resolution. In the prospective study, whole blood, serum and a nasopharyngeal or oropharyngeal swab were collected from each participant by mobile phlebotomists. Prospective study participants could optionally give additional blood draws and questionnaires over an approximately 2-month period. Prospective study blood samples were shipped either frozen or at room temperature before DNA extraction. As concerns this clone: It has no known antigen specificity. There are no base qualities to consult, and no much larger clone falls within one base.

TCRbeta CDR3 regions were amplified from genomic DNA by means of the immunoSEQ Assay, a bias-controlled multiplex PCR. Per the source publication's procedure: Nucleated cell counts per sample were estimated from amplification of reference gene primers within the assay. Sequence reads were collapsed and filtered to measure the absolute abundance of every unique TCRbeta CDR3 rearrangement. For each sample, productive Simpson clonality was calculated by taking the square root of Simpson's diversity index across productive rearrangements. The source is immuneACCESS, and TCRdb retained only in-frame sequences with V and J called. Part of the clones is not carried over; for the studies checked, unresolved V genes explain less than half of this, and the remainder is unexplained. From that table come the V and J calls and clone size; the DNA was used to work out D and trimming. The sample table records 190,000 or so clones; roughly 86% of these occur just once. Of the sample, over 7.5% is held by the ten largest clones.

Sequenced sample: PBMCs or T cells enriched from blood (not recorded which). The receptor was isolated from a woman in her twenties or thirties who had recovered from COVID-19.

The CDR3 here reads CAISESERSNQPQHF. The bases are TGTGCCATCAGTGAGTCCGAGAGGAGCAATCAGCCCCAGCATTTT. Recombination joined TRBV10-3 with TRBJ1-5; the D gene identity is not certain. CDR1 and CDR2, per the germline V gene, are ENHRY and SYGVKD. Relative to germline, V is 0 bases shorter and J is 1 base shorter, with 7 bases between their ends. The CDR3 contains 15 residues, cysteine and phenylalanine counted. The only DNA kept is the CDR3, 45 bases in frame from the first base.